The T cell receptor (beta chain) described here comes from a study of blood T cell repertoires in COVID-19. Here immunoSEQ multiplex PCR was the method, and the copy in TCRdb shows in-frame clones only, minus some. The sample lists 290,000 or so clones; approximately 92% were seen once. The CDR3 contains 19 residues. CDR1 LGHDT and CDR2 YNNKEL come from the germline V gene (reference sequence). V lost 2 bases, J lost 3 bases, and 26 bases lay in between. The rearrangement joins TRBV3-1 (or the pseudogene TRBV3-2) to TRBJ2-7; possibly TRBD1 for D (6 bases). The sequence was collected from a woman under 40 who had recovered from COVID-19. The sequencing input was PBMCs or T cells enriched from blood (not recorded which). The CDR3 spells CASSQCLRGHRVFNYEQYF. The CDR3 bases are TGTGCCAGCAGCCAATGTTTACGAGGTCACAGGGTTTTCAACTACGAGCAGTACTTC.